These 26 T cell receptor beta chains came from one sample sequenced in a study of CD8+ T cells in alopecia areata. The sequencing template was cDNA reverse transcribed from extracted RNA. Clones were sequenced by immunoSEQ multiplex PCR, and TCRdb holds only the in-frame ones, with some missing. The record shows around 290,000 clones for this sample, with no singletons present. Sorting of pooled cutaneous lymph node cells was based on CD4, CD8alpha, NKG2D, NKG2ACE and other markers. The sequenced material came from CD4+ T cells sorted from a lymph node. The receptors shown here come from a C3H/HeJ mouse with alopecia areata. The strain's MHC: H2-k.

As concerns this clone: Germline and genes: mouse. The CDR3 spells CASGGAGGLDTQYF. Incomplete CDR3 DNA: TGTGCCAGCGGTGGGGCAGGGGGGTTAGAC. This sequence joins TRBV13-2 and TRBJ2-5; a possible D gene is TRBD1 (7 bases). The DNA ends 4 residues before the CDR3 does, and the rest of the CDR3 is filled in from the germline J gene. The CDR3 is made up of 14 amino acids. Germline CDR1 and CDR2: NNHNN and SYGAGS (reference sequence).

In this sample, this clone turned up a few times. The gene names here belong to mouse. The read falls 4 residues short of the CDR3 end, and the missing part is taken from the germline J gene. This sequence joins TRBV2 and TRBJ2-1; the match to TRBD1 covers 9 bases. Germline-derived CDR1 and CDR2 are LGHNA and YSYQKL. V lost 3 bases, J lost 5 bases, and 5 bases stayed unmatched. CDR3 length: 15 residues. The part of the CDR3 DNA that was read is TGTGCCAGCAGCCAGGGACAGGGTAGGGATGCT. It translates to CASSQGQGRDA. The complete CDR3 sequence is CASSQGQGRDAEQFF.

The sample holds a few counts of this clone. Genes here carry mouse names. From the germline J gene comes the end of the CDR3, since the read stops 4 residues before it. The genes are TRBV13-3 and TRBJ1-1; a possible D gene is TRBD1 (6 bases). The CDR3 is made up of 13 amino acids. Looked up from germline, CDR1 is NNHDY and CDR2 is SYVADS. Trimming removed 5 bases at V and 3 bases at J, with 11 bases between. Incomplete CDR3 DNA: TGTGCCAGCAGACAGGGTTGGGACACA. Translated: CASRQGWDT. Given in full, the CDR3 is CASRQGWDTEVFF.

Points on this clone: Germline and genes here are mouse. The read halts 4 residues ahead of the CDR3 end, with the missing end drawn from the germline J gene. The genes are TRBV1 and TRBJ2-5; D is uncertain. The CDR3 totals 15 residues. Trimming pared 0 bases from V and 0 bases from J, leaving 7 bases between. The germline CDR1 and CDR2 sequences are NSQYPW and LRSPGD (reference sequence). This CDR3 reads CTCSADVTNQDTQYF. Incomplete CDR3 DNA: TGCACCTGCAGTGCAGATGTTACTAACCAAGAC.

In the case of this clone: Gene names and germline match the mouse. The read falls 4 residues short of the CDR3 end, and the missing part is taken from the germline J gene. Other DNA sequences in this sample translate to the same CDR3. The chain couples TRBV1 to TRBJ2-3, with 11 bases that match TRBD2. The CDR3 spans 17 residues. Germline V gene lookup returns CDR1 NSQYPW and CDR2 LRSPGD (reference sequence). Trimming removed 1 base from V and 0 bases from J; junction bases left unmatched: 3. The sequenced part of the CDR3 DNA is TGCACCTGCAGTGCAGGGACTGGGGGGACTAGTGCAGAA. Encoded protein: CTCSAGTGGTSAE. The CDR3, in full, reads CTCSAGTGGTSAETLYF.

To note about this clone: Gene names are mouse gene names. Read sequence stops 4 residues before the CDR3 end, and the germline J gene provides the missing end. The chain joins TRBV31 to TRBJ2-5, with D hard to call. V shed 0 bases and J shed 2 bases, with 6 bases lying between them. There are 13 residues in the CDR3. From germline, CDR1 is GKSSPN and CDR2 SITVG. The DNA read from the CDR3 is TGTGCCTGGAGTCTATTGTTCCAAGAC. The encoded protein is CAWSLLFQD. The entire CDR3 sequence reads CAWSLLFQDTQYF.

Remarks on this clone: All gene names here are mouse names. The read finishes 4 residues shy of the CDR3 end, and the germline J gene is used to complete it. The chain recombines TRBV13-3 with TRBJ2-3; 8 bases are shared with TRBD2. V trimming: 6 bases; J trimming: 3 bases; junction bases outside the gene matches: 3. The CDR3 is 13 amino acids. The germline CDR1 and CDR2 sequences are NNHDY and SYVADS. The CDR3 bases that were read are TGTGCCAGCAAAAGACTGGGGGCAGAA. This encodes CASKRLGAE. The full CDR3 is CASKRLGAETLYF.

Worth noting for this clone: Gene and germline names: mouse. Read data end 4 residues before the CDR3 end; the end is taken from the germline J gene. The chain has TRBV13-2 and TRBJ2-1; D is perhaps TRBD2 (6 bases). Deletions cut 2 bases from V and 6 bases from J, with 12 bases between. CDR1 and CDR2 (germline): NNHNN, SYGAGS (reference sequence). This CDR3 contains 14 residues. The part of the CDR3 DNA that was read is TGTGCCAGCGGTGAGGCTGGGGTGGGTGCT. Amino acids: CASGEAGVGA. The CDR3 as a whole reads CASGEAGVGAEQFF.

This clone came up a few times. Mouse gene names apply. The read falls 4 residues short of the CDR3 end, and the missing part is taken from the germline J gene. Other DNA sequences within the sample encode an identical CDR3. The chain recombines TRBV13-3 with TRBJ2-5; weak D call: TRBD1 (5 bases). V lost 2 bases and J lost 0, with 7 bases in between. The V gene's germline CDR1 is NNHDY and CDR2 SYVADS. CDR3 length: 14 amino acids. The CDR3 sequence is CASSEEGNQDTQYF. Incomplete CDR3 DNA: TGTGCCAGCAGTGAGGAGGGGAACCAAGAC.

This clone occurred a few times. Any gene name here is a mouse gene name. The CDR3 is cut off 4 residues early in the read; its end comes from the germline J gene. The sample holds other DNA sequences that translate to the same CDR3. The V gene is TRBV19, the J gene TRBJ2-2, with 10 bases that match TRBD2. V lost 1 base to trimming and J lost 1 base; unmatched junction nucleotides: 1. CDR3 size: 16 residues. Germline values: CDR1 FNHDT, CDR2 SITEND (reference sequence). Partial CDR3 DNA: TGTGCCAGCAGTATAAGGACTGGGGGAAACACCGGG. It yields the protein CASSIRTGGNTG. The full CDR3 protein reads CASSIRTGGNTGQLYF.

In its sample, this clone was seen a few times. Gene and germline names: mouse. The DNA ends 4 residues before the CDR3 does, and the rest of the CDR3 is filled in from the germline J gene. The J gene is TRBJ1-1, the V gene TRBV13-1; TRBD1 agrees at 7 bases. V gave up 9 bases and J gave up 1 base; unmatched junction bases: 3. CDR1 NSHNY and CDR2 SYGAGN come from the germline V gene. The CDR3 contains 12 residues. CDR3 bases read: TGTGCCACGCGACAGGGAAACACA. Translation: CATRQGNT. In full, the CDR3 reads CATRQGNTEVFF.

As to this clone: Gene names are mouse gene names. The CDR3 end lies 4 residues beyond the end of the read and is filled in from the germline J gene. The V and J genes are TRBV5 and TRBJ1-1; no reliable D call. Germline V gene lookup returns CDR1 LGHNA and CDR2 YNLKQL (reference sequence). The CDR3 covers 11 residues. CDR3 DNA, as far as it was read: TGTGCCAGCAGCCAAAAGACA. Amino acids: CASSQKT. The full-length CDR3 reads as CASSQKTEVFF.

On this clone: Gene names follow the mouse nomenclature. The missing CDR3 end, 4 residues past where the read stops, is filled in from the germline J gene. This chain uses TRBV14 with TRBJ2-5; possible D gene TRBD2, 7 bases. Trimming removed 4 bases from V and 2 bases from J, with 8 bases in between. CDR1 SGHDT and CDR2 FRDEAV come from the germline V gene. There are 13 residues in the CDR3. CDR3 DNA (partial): TGTGCCAGCAGTGGGGGGCCCCAAGAC. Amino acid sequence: CASSGGPQD. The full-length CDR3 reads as CASSGGPQDTQYF.

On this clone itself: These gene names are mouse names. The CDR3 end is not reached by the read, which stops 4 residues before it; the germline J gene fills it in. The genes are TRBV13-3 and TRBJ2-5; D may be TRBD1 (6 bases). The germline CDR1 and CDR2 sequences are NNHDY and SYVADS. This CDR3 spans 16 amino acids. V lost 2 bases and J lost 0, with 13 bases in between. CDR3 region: CASSDAAGQNQDTQYF. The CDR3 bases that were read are TGTGCCAGCAGTGACGCCGCGGGACAAAACCAAGAC.

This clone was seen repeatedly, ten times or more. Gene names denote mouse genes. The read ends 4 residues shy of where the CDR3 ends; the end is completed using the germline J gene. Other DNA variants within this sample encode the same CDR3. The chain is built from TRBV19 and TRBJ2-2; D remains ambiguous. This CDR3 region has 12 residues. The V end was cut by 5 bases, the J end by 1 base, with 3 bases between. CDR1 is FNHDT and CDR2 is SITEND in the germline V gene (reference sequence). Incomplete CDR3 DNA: TGTGCCAGCAGCAAAAACACCGGG. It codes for CASSKNTG. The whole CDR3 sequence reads CASSKNTGQLYF.

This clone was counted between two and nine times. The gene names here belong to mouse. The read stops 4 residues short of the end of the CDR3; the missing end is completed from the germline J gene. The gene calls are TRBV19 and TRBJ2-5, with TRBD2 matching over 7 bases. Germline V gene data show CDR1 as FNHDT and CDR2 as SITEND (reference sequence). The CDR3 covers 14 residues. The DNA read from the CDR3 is TGTGCCAGCAGTATCTACTGGGGAAAAGAC. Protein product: CASSIYWGKD. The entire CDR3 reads CASSIYWGKDTQYF.

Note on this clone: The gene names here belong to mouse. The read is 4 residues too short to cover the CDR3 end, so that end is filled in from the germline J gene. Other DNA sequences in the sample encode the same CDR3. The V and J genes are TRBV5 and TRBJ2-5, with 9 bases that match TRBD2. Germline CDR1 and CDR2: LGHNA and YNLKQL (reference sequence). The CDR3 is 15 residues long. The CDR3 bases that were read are TGTGCCAGCAGCCAAGAAGGGACTGGGAAAGAC. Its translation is CASSQEGTGKD. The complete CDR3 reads CASSQEGTGKDTQYF.

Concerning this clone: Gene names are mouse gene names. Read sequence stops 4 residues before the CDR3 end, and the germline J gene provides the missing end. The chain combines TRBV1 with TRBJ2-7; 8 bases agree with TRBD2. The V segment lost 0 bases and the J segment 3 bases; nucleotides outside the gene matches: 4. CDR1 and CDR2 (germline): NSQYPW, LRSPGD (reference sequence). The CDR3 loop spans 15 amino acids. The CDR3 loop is CTCSADGGGDYEQYF. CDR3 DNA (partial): TGCACCTGCAGTGCAGATGGGGGGGGCGACTAT.

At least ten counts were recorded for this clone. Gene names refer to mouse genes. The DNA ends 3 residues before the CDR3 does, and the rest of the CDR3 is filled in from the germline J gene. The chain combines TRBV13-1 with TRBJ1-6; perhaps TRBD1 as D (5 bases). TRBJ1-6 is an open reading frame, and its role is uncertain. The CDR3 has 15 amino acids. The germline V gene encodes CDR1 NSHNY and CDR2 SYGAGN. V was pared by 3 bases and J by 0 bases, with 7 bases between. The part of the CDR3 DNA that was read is TGTGCCAGCAGTGCGGACAATTCCTATAATTCGCCC. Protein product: CASSADNSYNSP. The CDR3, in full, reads CASSADNSYNSPLYF.

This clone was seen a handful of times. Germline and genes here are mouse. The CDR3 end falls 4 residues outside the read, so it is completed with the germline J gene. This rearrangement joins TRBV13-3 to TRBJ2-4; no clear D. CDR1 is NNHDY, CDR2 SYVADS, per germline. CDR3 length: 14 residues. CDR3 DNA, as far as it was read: TGTGCCAGCAGTGATGTTTTCCTGGAAAAC. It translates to CASSDVFLEN. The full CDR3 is CASSDVFLENTLYF. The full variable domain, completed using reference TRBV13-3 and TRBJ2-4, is EAAVTQSPRSKVAVTGGKVTLSCHQTNNHDYMYWYRQDTGHGLRLIHYSYVADSTEKGDIPDGYKASRPSQENFSLILELASLSQTAVYFCASSDVFLENTLYFGAGTRLSVL.

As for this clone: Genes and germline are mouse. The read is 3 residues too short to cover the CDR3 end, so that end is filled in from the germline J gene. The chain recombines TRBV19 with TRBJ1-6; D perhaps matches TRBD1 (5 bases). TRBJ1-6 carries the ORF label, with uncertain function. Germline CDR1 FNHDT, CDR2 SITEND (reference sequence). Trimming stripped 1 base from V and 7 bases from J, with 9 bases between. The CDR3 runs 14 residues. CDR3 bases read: TGTGCCAGCAGTATATTCGACAGAAATTCGCCC. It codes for CASSIFDRNSP. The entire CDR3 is CASSIFDRNSPLYF.

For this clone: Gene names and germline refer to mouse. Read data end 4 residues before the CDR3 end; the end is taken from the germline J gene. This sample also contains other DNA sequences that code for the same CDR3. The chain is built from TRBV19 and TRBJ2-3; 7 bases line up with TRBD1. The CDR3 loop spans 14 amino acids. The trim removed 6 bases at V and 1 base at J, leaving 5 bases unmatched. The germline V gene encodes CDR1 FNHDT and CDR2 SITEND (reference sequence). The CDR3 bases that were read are TGTGCCAGCACCAACAGGGGAGGTGCAGAA. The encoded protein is CASTNRGGAE. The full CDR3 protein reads CASTNRGGAETLYF.

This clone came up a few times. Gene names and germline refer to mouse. Partial CDR3 DNA: TGCACCTGCAAGGCAGGGGGCTATGCT. It is translated as CTCKAGGYA. The full CDR3 sequence reads CTCKAGGYAEQFF. The chain couples TRBV1 to TRBJ2-1; 7 positions match TRBD1. The read falls 4 residues short of the CDR3 end, and the missing part is taken from the germline J gene. Trimming cost V 7 bases and J 3 bases; bases outside gene matches: 3. The CDR3 spans 13 residues. Germline CDR1 and CDR2: NSQYPW and LRSPGD (reference sequence).

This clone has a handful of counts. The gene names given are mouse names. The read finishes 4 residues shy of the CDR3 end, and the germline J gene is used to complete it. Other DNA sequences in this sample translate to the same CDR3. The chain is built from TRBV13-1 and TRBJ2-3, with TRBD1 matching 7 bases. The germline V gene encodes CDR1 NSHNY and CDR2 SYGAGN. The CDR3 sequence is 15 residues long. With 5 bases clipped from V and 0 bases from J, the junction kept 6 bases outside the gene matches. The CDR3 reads CASSKQGSSAETLYF. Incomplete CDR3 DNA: TGTGCCAGCAGCAAACAGGGGTCTAGTGCAGAA.

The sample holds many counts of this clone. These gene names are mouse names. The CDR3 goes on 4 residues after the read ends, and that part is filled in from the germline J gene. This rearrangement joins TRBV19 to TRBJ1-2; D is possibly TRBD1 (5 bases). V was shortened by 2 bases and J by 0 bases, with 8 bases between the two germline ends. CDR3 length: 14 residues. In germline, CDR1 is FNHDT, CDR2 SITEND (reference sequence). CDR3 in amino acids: CASSIGHPNSDYTF. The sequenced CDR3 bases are TGTGCCAGCAGTATCGGACATCCAAACTCC.

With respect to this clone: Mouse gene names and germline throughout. CDR3 region: CTCSAEPGQGNTGQLYF. The sequenced CDR3 bases are TGCACCTGCAGTGCAGAACCGGGACAGGGGAACACCGGG. This chain uses TRBV1 with TRBJ2-2; 10 bases match TRBD1. Read data end 4 residues before the CDR3 end; the end is taken from the germline J gene. The germline CDR1 and CDR2 sequences are NSQYPW and LRSPGD (reference sequence). There are 17 residues in the CDR3. V shed 0 bases, J shed 2 bases, and the junction held 3 bases outside the gene matches.